The clone carrying this TCR beta chain was seen at least ten times. Its antigen remains unknown. There are 10 residues in the CDR3. Germline lookup yields CDR1 MDHEN and CDR2 SYDVKM. With V trimmed by 6 bases and J by 14 bases, 4 bases remained unmatched. This sample was included in a study of T cells after yellow fever vaccination. Regarding the study as a whole: Detected again after the booster were most primary-vaccination clones, at 96% CD4 and approximately 90% CD8.

MiXCR was run by TCRdb on the 5' RACE reads, yielding one entry per CDR3 protein. The sample includes under 150,000 distinct CDR3 sequences, 7.7% seen only once; the top ten take less than 0.95%. The sequence was collected from a man aged 25 to 45 who received the YFV17D yellow fever vaccine. Here the sequenced sample was CD4+ T cells sorted from PBMCs, taken 5 days after the yellow fever booster vaccination. V gene TRBV28 combines with J gene TRBJ2-4; TRBD2 matches 7 bases. Here the CDR3 DNA reads TGTGCCAGCAGGGGGGAGGGAGAGTACTTC. Its translation is CASRGEGEYF.